Reported below is one T cell receptor beta chain. One end of the junction fails to match germline, which may point to a read error. The data are from a study of shared clonotypes between healthy human individuals. Profiled with immunoSEQ multiplex PCR; TCRdb holds only in-frame clones, not every one. This sample has over 2,000,000 clones, with 93% found just once. There are 13 residues in the CDR3. Germline CDR1 reads GTSNPN; CDR2 reads SVGIG (reference sequence). Naive CD8 cells lacked CD45RO, underwent positive selection for CCR7 and left out terminally differentiated effector memory CD45RA+ cells. The clonotype was recovered from a man aged 18 to 30 in good health. Some clones in this sample may be carry-over from other donors' samples. This chain joins TRBV30 and TRBJ2-5, with 7 nucleotides matching TRBD1. The specimen was naive CD8+ T cells from PBMCs. The CDR3 loop reads CAWSVRGPTKQDF. The CDR3, as DNA: TGTGCCTGGAGTGTGAGGGGGCCGACTAAACAGGACTTC. The full variable domain, its missing parts supplied by reference TRBV30 and TRBJ2-5, is SQTIHQWPATLVQPVGSPLSLECTVEGTSNPNLYWYRQAAGRGLQLLFYSVGIGQISSEVPQNLSASRPQDRQFILSSKKLLLSDSGFYLCAWSVRGPTKQDFGPGTRLLVL.